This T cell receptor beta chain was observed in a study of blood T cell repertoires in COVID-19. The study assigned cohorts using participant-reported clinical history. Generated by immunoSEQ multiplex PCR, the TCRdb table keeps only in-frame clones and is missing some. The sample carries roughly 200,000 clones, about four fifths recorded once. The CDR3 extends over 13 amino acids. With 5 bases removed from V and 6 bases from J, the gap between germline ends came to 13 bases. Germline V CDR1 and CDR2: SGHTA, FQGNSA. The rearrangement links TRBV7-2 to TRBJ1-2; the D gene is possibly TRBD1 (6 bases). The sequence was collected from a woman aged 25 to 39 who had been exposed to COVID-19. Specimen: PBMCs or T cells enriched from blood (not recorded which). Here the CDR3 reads CASSQRQVNGYTF. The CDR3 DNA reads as TGTGCCAGCAGCCAGCGACAGGTCAATGGCTACACCTTC. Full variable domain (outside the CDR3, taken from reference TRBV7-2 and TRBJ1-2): GAGVSQSPSNKVTEKGKDVELRCDPISGHTALYWYRQSLGQGLEFLIYFQGNSAPDKSGLPSDRFSAERTGGSVSTLTIQRTQQEDSAVYLCASSQRQVNGYTFGSGTRLTVV.